The clone carrying this T cell receptor beta chain appeared once. The target antigen is unknown. Measured with immunoSEQ multiplex PCR; TCRdb has only the in-frame clones, and not every one. This table has tens of thousands of clones, about four fifths appearing once. This entry comes from a study of OX40 agonist ivuxolimab in advanced cancers. Study outcomes and limitations: Not determined was the antigen specificity of the expanded peripheral T cells. The study observed clonal expansion of CD4+ and CD8+ blood T cells by week 6 at 0.1 to 3.0 mg/kg. Among T cells, CD8+ cells averaged more expanded clones than CD4+ cells.

The J segment lost 4 bases and the V segment lost 6 bases, leaving 10 bases of the junction unmatched. The germline V gene has CDR1 MNHNY and CDR2 SVGAGI (reference sequence). The CDR3 sequence is 15 residues long. This TCR came from an adult with an advanced solid tumor such as melanoma, head and neck, liver or kidney cancer. The chain recombines TRBV6-6 with TRBJ2-7; TRBD1 aligns across 9 bases. The material sequenced was CD4+ or CD8+ T cells sorted from blood, taken in a trial of the OX40 agonist ivuxolimab. The CDR3 spells CASSYNPGQGYEQYF. CDR3 sequence (DNA): TGTGCCAGCAGCTACAATCCGGGACAGGGTTACGAGCAGTACTTC.